This TCR beta chain stems from a study of metastatic and nonmetastatic thyroid tumors. Study at large: Samples came from malignant and benign thyroid patients, and repertoires were compared across blood and tumor or nodule tissue.

Per the germline V gene, CDR1 is DFQATT and CDR2 is SNEGSKA (reference sequence). V trimming: 1 base; J trimming: 5 bases; junction bases outside the gene matches: 9. There are 15 residues in the CDR3. In the original workflow: Built for papillary thyroid cancer, a distant-metastasis classifier drew on CDR3 differences across clinicopathological groups. MiXCR was used by TCRdb to re-call the PCR reads. TCRdb, not the original authors, processed these V and J calls. Of around 53,000 clones in the sample, around 20% were seen once. Notes on the study in general: As reported, TCR beta diversity in blood and tumor was significantly higher in malignant thyroid tumors than in benign nodules.

As to this clone: Its matching antigen is unknown.

Patients were all untreated before their thyroid surgery. What was sequenced was blood. This chain links TRBV20-1 with TRBJ1-1; 8 bases map to TRBD1. The sequence was collected from a female donor with papillary thyroid cancer or a benign thyroid nodule (not recorded which). Some clones in this sample may be carry-over from other donors' samples. The CDR3 sequence: CSARAHQGARTEAFF. The CDR3 coding sequence is TGCAGTGCTAGAGCCCACCAGGGGGCGCGAACTGAAGCTTTCTTT.